This T cell receptor beta chain was obtained from a study of blood T cell repertoires in COVID-19. Sequencing was performed with immunoSEQ multiplex PCR; in TCRdb, only in-frame clones are kept and a portion is missing. Of around 87,000 clones listed, about 76% are singletons. The CDR3 has 14 amino acids. The germline CDR1 and CDR2 sequences are SEHNR and FQNEAQ (reference sequence). V was clipped by 5 bases and J by 6 bases; unmatched bases: 3. This clonotype was sampled from a woman at least 80 years old with acute or convalescent COVID-19. Source material: peripheral blood. The chain carries TRBV7-9 and TRBJ1-5, with 11 bases identical to TRBD1. The CDR3: CASSRDRGSQPQHF. Here the CDR3 DNA reads TGTGCCAGCAGCCGGGACAGGGGGAGTCAGCCCCAGCATTTT.